Shown below are 26 T cell receptor beta chains from a single sample sequenced in a study of cytomegalovirus exposure and HLA in healthy donors. In the PCR, 60 Vbeta and 13 Jbeta primers were used. Generated by immunoSEQ multiplex PCR, the TCRdb table keeps only in-frame clones and is missing some. This sample has about 190,000 clones, with roughly 80% found just once. The source material was PBMCs. All receptors come from a woman in her forties or fifties in good health and CMV-seropositive.

The rearrangement links TRBV28 to TRBJ2-2; D is undetermined. V was shortened by 4 bases and J by 3 bases, with 9 bases between the two germline ends. This CDR3 is built from 14 residues. Looked up from germline, CDR1 is MDHEN and CDR2 is SYDVKM. The DNA for the CDR3 is TGTGCCAGCAGTTCCCCACAGTACACCGGGGAGCTGTTTTTT. It encodes CASSSPQYTGELFF.

The chain combines TRBV5-6 with TRBJ1-2; D perhaps matches TRBD1 (6 bases). V lost 2 bases to trimming and J lost 2 bases, with 16 bases between them. The germline gives CDR1 SGHDT, CDR2 YYEEEE. The CDR3 totals 16 residues. CDR3 in amino acids: CASSLGRGGPNYGYTF. The DNA of the CDR3 is TGTGCCAGCAGCTTAGGTCGGGGGGGGCCCAACTATGGCTACACCTTC.

The chain has TRBV15 and TRBJ1-5; D gene unclear. CDR1 and CDR2 (germline): LNHNV, YYDKDF (reference sequence). Trimming stripped 0 bases from V and 7 bases from J, with 13 bases between. This CDR3 region has 15 residues. The CDR3 sequence: CATSRDHQVNQPQHF. The CDR3 nucleotides are TGTGCCACCAGCAGAGATCATCAGGTAAACCAGCCCCAGCATTTT.

The chain links TRBV5-1 to TRBJ2-3; 10 bases align to TRBD2. J was trimmed by 6 bases and V by 4 bases; bases with no gene match: 11. Germline V lookup: CDR1 SGHRS, CDR2 YFSETQ. The CDR3 has 16 amino acids. The CDR3 sequence is CASSTGLAVQSDTQYF. The CDR3 DNA reads as TGCGCCAGCAGCACCGGACTAGCGGTTCAGTCCGATACGCAGTATTTT.

This rearrangement joins TRBV6-5 to TRBJ1-1; the match to TRBD1 covers 7 bases. V lost 5 bases to trimming and J lost 2 bases; unmatched junction nucleotides: 5. Germline values: CDR1 MNHEY, CDR2 SVGAGI. The CDR3 contains 14 residues. The CDR3 DNA is TGTGCCAGCAGTGCAAAGGGGGCTAACACTGAAGCTTTCTTT. Translated, it gives CASSAKGANTEAFF.

Worth noting for this clone: Relative to the germline gene, one junction end is altered; a read error may explain this. The chain joins TRBV7-7 to TRBJ2-5; 8 nucleotides match TRBD2. Germline CDR1 reads SSHAT; CDR2 reads FNYEAQ (reference sequence). This CDR3 has 15 residues. The CDR3 sequence: CASSQSGGREETQYF. CDR3 bases: TGTGCTAGCAGTCAGAGCGGGGGCCGGGAAGAGACCCAGTACTTC.

The genes are TRBV6-6 and TRBJ1-4, with 9 positions matching TRBD1. With V trimmed by 7 bases and J by 5 bases, 11 bases remained unmatched. The CDR3 has 16 amino acids. The germline V gene has CDR1 MNHNY and CDR2 SVGAGI (reference sequence). This chain's CDR3 is CASNKGGTGFNEKLFF. CDR3 coding DNA: TGTGCCAGCAACAAAGGGGGGACAGGGTTCAATGAAAAACTGTTTTTT.

V gene TRBV13 combines with J gene TRBJ1-1, with D hard to call. Germline V CDR1 and CDR2: PRHDT, FYEKMQ (reference sequence). The CDR3 extends over 13 amino acids. V lost 5 bases, J lost 0 bases, and 7 bases lay in between. CDR3 in DNA: TGTGCCAGCAGCGGTCAGATGAACACTGAAGCTTTCTTT. Protein: CASSGQMNTEAFF.

This chain uses TRBV27 with TRBJ2-6; 7 bases match TRBD1. Germline-derived CDR1 and CDR2 are MNHEY and SMNVEV (reference sequence). The V segment lost 4 bases and the J segment 2 bases; nucleotides outside the gene matches: 2. The CDR3 spans 15 residues. CDR3 coding DNA: TGTGCCAGCAGTTACGACAGGGCTGGGGCCAACGTCCTGACTTTC. Protein product: CASSYDRAGANVLTF.

The chain uses TRBV11-2 and TRBJ1-2, with 9 bases fitting TRBD1. J lost 2 bases, V lost 3 bases, and 4 bases had no gene match. CDR3 size: 15 residues. CDR1 and CDR2 (germline): SGHAT, FQNNGV. The CDR3 region has the DNA TGTGCCAGCAGCTTTTCCGGGACAGGGAACTATGGCTACACCTTC. Translating gives CASSFSGTGNYGYTF.

This clone has just a few counts. The genes are TRBV15 and TRBJ1-6, with TRBD1 as a possible D gene (5 bases). Trimming cost V 8 bases and J 10 bases, with 21 bases left between them. Germline CDR1 is LNHNV and CDR2 is YYDKDF (reference sequence). This CDR3 region has 15 residues. The chain's CDR3 is CATRDTGMVGSPLHF. CDR3 bases: TGTGCCACCCGCGATACAGGCATGGTTGGGTCACCCCTCCACTTT. Full variable domain (remainder filled in from reference TRBV15 and TRBJ1-6): DAMVIQNPRYQVTQFGKPVTLSCSQTLNHNVMYWYQQKSSQAPKLLFHYYDKDFNNEADTPDNFQSRRPNTSFCFLDIRSPGLGDTAMYLCATRDTGMVGSPLHFGNGTRLTVT.

The chain carries TRBV6-6 and TRBJ2-1; 8 nucleotides line up with TRBD2. Germline V gene lookup returns CDR1 MNHNY and CDR2 SVGAGI (reference sequence). V shed 6 bases, J shed 2 bases, and the junction held 9 bases outside the gene matches. The CDR3 runs 16 residues. CDR3 region: CASRYTRGGAYNEQFF. The CDR3 nucleotides read TGTGCCAGCAGGTACACCCGGGGGGGTGCCTACAATGAGCAGTTCTTC.

J is TRBJ2-1 and V is TRBV29-1, with 7 positions matching TRBD2. The CDR3 sequence is 14 residues long. Trimming took 7 bases from V and 4 from J; bases not matched to a gene: 10. CDR1 and CDR2 (germline): SQVTM, ANQGSEA. CDR3 coding DNA: TGCAGCGCGGCCGGGGGGATCCCTTACAATGAGCAGTTCTTC. Amino acids: CSAAGGIPYNEQFF.

The gene calls are TRBV29-1 and TRBJ1-1, with TRBD1 matching over 8 bases. This CDR3 contains 14 residues. CDR1 is SQVTM, CDR2 ANQGSEA, per germline. Trimming removed 6 bases from V and 7 bases from J; junction bases left unmatched: 13. Written as DNA, the CDR3 is TGCAGCGTCAAAAAACCCGGGACAGGCATTGAAGCTTTCTTT. It is translated as CSVKKPGTGIEAFF.

This chain joins TRBV18 and TRBJ1-1; 7 positions match TRBD1. The CDR3 consists of 16 residues. Trimming at V came to 0 bases and at J to 5 bases, leaving 9 bases not matched to a gene. In germline, CDR1 is KGHSH, CDR2 LQKENI. CDR3 loop: CASSPPGTDPGTEAFF. CDR3 sequence (DNA): TGTGCCAGCTCACCACCCGGGACAGACCCTGGAACTGAAGCTTTCTTT.

The CDR3 DNA reads as TGTGCCAGCAGCTCCGGACAGGGATTTCAGCCCCAGCATTTT. It translates to CASSSGQGFQPQHF. V is TRBV5-8 and J is TRBJ1-5; 8 bases are a match to TRBD1. The length of the CDR3 is 14 residues. CDR1 is SGHTS, CDR2 YDEGEE, per germline. J was trimmed by 6 bases and V by 3 bases; bases with no gene match: 5.

This clone was counted a few times. This sequence joins TRBV28 and TRBJ2-7; 8 bases line up with TRBD2. Germline V gives CDR1 MDHEN, CDR2 SYDVKM. V was pared by 4 bases and J by 4 bases, with 6 bases of the junction left unmatched. CDR3 length: 14 amino acids. CDR3 sequence reads: CASSYSGGRYEQYF. The CDR3 nucleotides are TGTGCCAGCAGTTACAGCGGGGGACGGTACGAGCAGTACTTC.

V and J are TRBV7-9 and TRBJ2-1, with 9 bases fitting TRBD2. This CDR3 comprises 18 residues. In germline, CDR1 is SEHNR, CDR2 FQNEAQ (reference sequence). V lost 1 base, J lost 4 bases, and 11 bases stayed unmatched. The CDR3 is CASSLVAGGVLGYNEQFF. CDR3 nucleotides: TGTGCCAGCAGCTTAGTGGCGGGGGGGGTTTTGGGGTACAATGAGCAGTTCTTC.

The chain has TRBV7-3 and TRBJ2-1, with D unclear. V was cut by 0 bases and J by 4 bases, with 10 bases left in between. CDR1 SGHTA and CDR2 FQGTGA come from the germline V gene. There are 15 residues in the CDR3. The CDR3 sequence is CASSLTSSVYNEQFF. The CDR3, as DNA: TGTGCCAGCAGCTTAACGTCTTCAGTGTACAATGAGCAGTTCTTC.

This chain links TRBV7-2 with TRBJ2-3, with TRBD1 as a possible D gene (6 bases). The CDR3 has 14 amino acids. Trimming shortened V by 5 bases and J by 2 bases, and 11 bases separated the two germline ends. The germline V gene has CDR1 SGHTA and CDR2 FQGNSA. Here the CDR3 reads CASSTRTVTDTQYF. The DNA for the CDR3 is TGTGCCAGCAGCACCCGGACAGTCACAGATACGCAGTATTTT.

This chain uses TRBV28 with TRBJ2-6; D gene ambiguous. Deletions cut 4 bases from V and 7 bases from J, with 11 bases between. Germline assignment: CDR1 MDHEN and CDR2 SYDVKM. The CDR3 runs 14 residues. This CDR3 reads CASSSPVLANVLTF. CDR3 nucleotide sequence: TGTGCCAGCAGTTCCCCGGTCCTTGCCAACGTCCTGACTTTC.

This chain uses TRBV4-3 with TRBJ2-1; D possibly corresponds to TRBD1 (6 bases). The V end lost 2 bases, the J end lost 3 bases, and 11 bases lay between the germline ends. CDR1 LGHNA and CDR2 YSLEER come from the germline V gene. This CDR3 spans 15 amino acids. CDR3 coding DNA: TGCGCCAGCAGCCAAAGTCTCAGGGGCTACAATGAGCAGTTCTTC. Its protein product is CASSQSLRGYNEQFF.

This sequence joins TRBV19 and TRBJ2-7; no clear D gene. Between the trimmed V and J ends, which lost 4 bases and 2 bases, there was a span of 12 bases. Looked up from germline, CDR1 is LNHDA and CDR2 is SQIVND (reference sequence). The CDR3 sequence is 14 residues long. As DNA, the CDR3 is TGTGCCAGTAGTACTATCACTACCCCCTACGAGCAGTACTTC. It specifies CASSTITTPYEQYF.

The V and J genes are TRBV27 and TRBJ1-1; possibly TRBD1 for D (5 bases). V lost 2 bases and J lost 0, with 10 bases in between. The V gene's germline CDR1 is MNHEY and CDR2 SMNVEV (reference sequence). CDR3 size: 15 residues. CDR3 in DNA: TGTGCCAGCAGTTTAGGTTCGGGGGTGAACACTGAAGCTTTCTTT. Its translation is CASSLGSGVNTEAFF.

This clone was found once. This chain joins TRBV19 and TRBJ2-3; no clear D gene. Per germline, CDR1 LNHDA and CDR2 SQIVND (reference sequence). The CDR3 contains 13 residues. V gave up 7 bases and J gave up 2 bases, with 10 bases separating them. The CDR3 here is CASTGQNTDTQYF. CDR3 nucleotide sequence: TGTGCCAGTACCGGTCAAAACACAGATACGCAGTATTTT. Full variable domain (missing parts from reference TRBV19 and TRBJ2-3): DGGITQSPKYLFRKEGQNVTLSCEQNLNHDAMYWYRQDPGQGLRLIYYSQIVNDFQKGDIAEGYSVSREKKESFPLTVTSAQKNPTAFYLCASTGQNTDTQYFGPGTRLTVL.

This clone occurred a few times. The chain carries TRBV6-5 and TRBJ1-1; D is possibly TRBD1 (6 bases). CDR1 is MNHEY and CDR2 is SVGAGI in the germline V gene. V shed 6 bases and J shed 6 bases, with 14 bases lying between them. The length of the CDR3 is 13 residues. The CDR3 DNA is TGTGCCAGCAGGGGCACCCAGGGGTCTGAAGCTTTCTTT. Translating gives CASRGTQGSEAFF.